Given below is one T cell receptor (beta chain) in context. The source of the sample is a study of blood T cell repertoires in COVID-19. Whole-study context: T cells, B-cell-depleted T cells, or PBMCs provided the cDNA or gDNA that served as material.

Generated by immunoSEQ multiplex PCR, the TCRdb table keeps only in-frame clones and is missing some. The sample holds over 400,000 clones, 86% seen once. Germline V gene data show CDR1 as LNHDA and CDR2 as SQIVND (reference sequence). V lost 6 bases to trimming and J lost 5 bases, with 19 bases between them. CDR3 size: 15 residues. Sequencing used peripheral blood. The receptor was derived from a woman aged 25-40 years with active or convalescent COVID-19. J is TRBJ2-5 and V is TRBV19; TRBD2 might be the D (5 bases). In DNA form, the CDR3 reads TGTGCCAGTAGCCAAGCCACGGGGTTCGGGGAGACCCAGTACTTC. It translates to CASSQATGFGETQYF.